The 17 T cell receptor beta chains below all came from one sample that was sequenced in a study of T cell repertoires in ileal Crohn's disease. The table came from immunoSEQ multiplex PCR; TCRdb's copy has only in-frame clones and leaves some out. In the table there are some 20,000 clones, 55% to 85% of which are singletons. The time point was: neoterminal ileum biopsy at postoperative endoscopy, about 6 months after surgery. Sequencing used ileal tissue. These receptors all come from an adult with Crohn's disease.

This clone was counted a few times. This rearrangement joins TRBV6-1 to TRBJ2-5; the match to TRBD2 covers 12 bases. The germline CDR1 and CDR2 sequences are MNHNS and SASEGT. CDR3 length: 14 residues. V trimming: 6 bases; J trimming: 5 bases; junction bases outside the gene matches: 4. Written as DNA, the CDR3 is TGTGCCAGCAGAAAGGGACTAGCGGGCGAGACCCAGTACTTC. Amino acid sequence: CASRKGLAGETQYF.

The V call is TRBV5-1, the J call TRBJ1-4; D gene unclear. From germline, CDR1 is SGHRS and CDR2 YFSETQ. This CDR3 spans 15 amino acids. V was cut by 0 bases and J by 3 bases, with 9 bases left in between. CDR3 coding DNA: TGCGCCAGCAGCTTGGCGGTCCAGGCTAATGAAAAACTGTTTTTT. It translates to CASSLAVQANEKLFF.

The rearrangement uses TRBV30 and TRBJ2-7; maybe TRBD1 (7 bases). The CDR3 is 14 amino acids. V was trimmed by 2 bases and J by 4 bases, leaving 15 bases between them. CDR1 GTSNPN and CDR2 SVGIG come from the germline V gene (reference sequence). The CDR3 sequence: CAWSTGVGGYEQYF. In DNA, the CDR3 is TGTGCCTGGAGTACAGGGGTCGGGGGATACGAGCAGTACTTC.

The CDR3: CASRGPNQPQHF. CDR3 in DNA: TGTGCCAGCAGGGGCCCCAATCAGCCCCAGCATTTT. The chain couples TRBV6-1 to TRBJ1-5; no clear D gene. Trimming left V 6 bases short and J 3 bases short, with 6 bases between. In germline, CDR1 is MNHNS, CDR2 SASEGT. This CDR3 spans 12 amino acids.

The chain uses TRBV28 and TRBJ1-5; the D gene is possibly TRBD1 (5 bases). CDR1 MDHEN and CDR2 SYDVKM come from the germline V gene. This CDR3 spans 14 amino acids. V gave up 7 bases and J gave up 3 bases, with 13 bases separating them. This chain's CDR3 is CASTLGLLNQPQHF. CDR3 nucleotide sequence: TGTGCCAGCACCCTGGGACTGCTCAATCAGCCCCAGCATTTT.

This sequence joins TRBV5-1 and TRBJ2-5; 7 bases match TRBD2. The CDR3 totals 14 residues. Germline-derived CDR1 and CDR2 are SGHRS and YFSETQ. V shed 4 bases and J 5 bases; nucleotides not matched to a gene: 8. CDR3 DNA: TGCGCCAGCAGCACGAGGAAGGGAGGGGAGACCCAGTACTTC. As protein: CASSTRKGGETQYF.

This chain links TRBV27 with TRBJ2-1, with TRBD2 as a possible D gene (5 bases). Germline loops: CDR1 MNHEY, CDR2 SMNVEV (reference sequence). This CDR3 is 14 amino acids long. Trimming removed 6 bases at V and 8 bases at J, with 17 bases between. The CDR3 sequence: CASRTYGGRDEQFF. CDR3 DNA sequence: TGTGCCAGCAGGACGTATGGAGGTAGGGATGAGCAGTTCTTC.

The chain joins TRBV19 to TRBJ2-1; 7 bases fit TRBD2. Germline V gives CDR1 LNHDA, CDR2 SQIVND (reference sequence). The CDR3 runs to 14 residues. V shed 4 bases and J 4 bases; nucleotides not matched to a gene: 4. Here the CDR3 reads CASSKAGVYNEQFF. The CDR3 DNA reads as TGTGCCAGTAGTAAGGCGGGAGTGTACAATGAGCAGTTCTTC.

This rearrangement joins TRBV19 to TRBJ1-1; D gene unclear. The germline V gene encodes CDR1 LNHDA and CDR2 SQIVND (reference sequence). CDR3 length: 14 residues. V was pared by 3 bases and J by 8 bases, with 16 bases between. CDR3 sequence: CASSIFSQTGEAFF. The DNA of the CDR3 is TGTGCCAGTAGTATTTTTAGCCAGACTGGAGAAGCTTTCTTT.

The chain is built from TRBV2 and TRBJ1-4; D is unclear. V was trimmed by 8 bases and J by 4 bases, leaving 11 bases between them. Germline lookup yields CDR1 SNHLY and CDR2 FYNNEI. The CDR3 is made up of 13 amino acids. Written as DNA, the CDR3 is TGTGCCAGCTTGGTCGAGATTAATGAAAAACTGTTTTTT. Amino acids: CASLVEINEKLFF.

The V call is TRBV5-1, the J call TRBJ2-1, with 10 nucleotides matching TRBD2. The J segment lost 7 bases and the V segment lost 2 bases, leaving 3 bases of the junction unmatched. The germline V gene encodes CDR1 SGHRS and CDR2 YFSETQ. This CDR3 has 14 amino acids. The CDR3 DNA follows: TGCGCCAGCAGCTTAGCGGGGGGGAAGAATGAGCAGTTCTTC. Translating gives CASSLAGGKNEQFF.

The chain combines TRBV5-1 with TRBJ2-3; no reliable D call. The CDR3 extends over 11 amino acids. The germline V gene has CDR1 SGHRS and CDR2 YFSETQ. With 4 bases removed from V and 3 bases from J, the gap between germline ends came to 3 bases. CDR3 loop: CASSQTDTQYF. As DNA, the CDR3 is TGCGCCAGCAGCCAGACAGATACGCAGTATTTT.

The chain has TRBV7-6 and TRBJ2-7; TRBD1 aligns across 11 bases. The CDR3 extends over 15 amino acids. Trimming cost V 5 bases and J 2 bases; bases outside gene matches: 5. Germline V CDR1 and CDR2: SGHVS, FNYEAQ. This CDR3 reads CASSPRDRGAYEQYF. CDR3 coding DNA: TGTGCCAGCAGCCCCCGGGACAGGGGGGCCTACGAGCAGTACTTC. Using reference TRBV7-6 and TRBJ2-7 for the parts outside the CDR3, the full variable domain is GAGVSQSPRYKVTKRGQDVALRCDPISGHVSLYWYRQALGQGPEFLTYFNYEAQQDKSGLPNDRFSAERPEGSISTLTIQRTEQRDSAMYRCASSPRDRGAYEQYFGPGTRLTVT.

The chain is built from TRBV7-8 and TRBJ2-7; TRBD1 is a possible D gene (5 bases). This CDR3 is built from 16 residues. Germline V gene lookup returns CDR1 SGHVS and CDR2 FQNEAQ. The V end was cut by 2 bases, the J end by 2 bases, with 16 bases between. CDR3 sequence (DNA): TGTGCCAGCAGCTTAAGGTTTGGGGCTCAAACCTACGAGCAGTACTTC. Residues: CASSLRFGAQTYEQYF.

The rearrangement links TRBV15 to TRBJ2-5, with TRBD1 matching over 11 bases. With 5 bases clipped from V and 5 bases from J, the junction kept 10 bases outside the gene matches. Germline CDR1 reads LNHNV; CDR2 reads YYDKDF (reference sequence). The CDR3 covers 16 residues. CDR3 DNA: TGTGCCACCAGCCCATCTTGGACAGGGGGCGGTGAGACCCAGTACTTC. This translates into CATSPSWTGGGETQYF.

This chain uses TRBV5-1 with TRBJ2-3; the match to TRBD2 covers 7 bases. Germline V gene sequence: CDR1 SGHRS, CDR2 YFSETQ. V dropped 7 bases and J dropped 5; count of bases not matched to a gene: 13. This CDR3 is built from 15 residues. The CDR3 region is CASGRYGGSEDTQYF. The CDR3 DNA sequence: TGCGCCAGCGGTAGGTATGGCGGGAGTGAAGATACGCAGTATTTT.

This clone was observed a handful of times. The chain combines TRBV5-4 with TRBJ2-7; D gene ambiguous. V was cut by 0 bases and J by 3 bases, with 7 bases left in between. The CDR3 has 13 residues. Per germline, CDR1 SGHNT and CDR2 YYREEE (reference sequence). CDR3 in amino acids: CASSLGAGYEQYF. The CDR3 DNA follows: TGTGCCAGCAGCTTGGGGGCCGGCTACGAGCAGTACTTC.